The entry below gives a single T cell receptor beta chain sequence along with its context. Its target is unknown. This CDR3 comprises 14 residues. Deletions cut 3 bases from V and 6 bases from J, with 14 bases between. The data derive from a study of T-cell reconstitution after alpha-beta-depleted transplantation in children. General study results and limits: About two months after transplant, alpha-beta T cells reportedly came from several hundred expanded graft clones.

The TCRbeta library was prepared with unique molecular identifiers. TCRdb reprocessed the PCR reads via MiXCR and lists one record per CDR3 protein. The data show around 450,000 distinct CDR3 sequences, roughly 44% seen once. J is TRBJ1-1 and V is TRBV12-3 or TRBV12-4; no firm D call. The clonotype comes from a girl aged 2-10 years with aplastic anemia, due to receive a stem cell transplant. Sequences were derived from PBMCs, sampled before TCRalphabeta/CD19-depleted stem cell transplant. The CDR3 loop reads CASSLNSVRAEAFF. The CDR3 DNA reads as TGTGCCAGCAGTTTGAATTCGGTCCGGGCTGAAGCTTTCTTT.